Listed below are T cell receptor beta chains from one sample, sequenced in a study of CD8 T cells in ankylosing spondylitis. Each CDR3 protein gets one entry after TCRdb re-called the 5' RACE reads with MiXCR. The sample lists about 540,000 distinct CDR3 sequences; roughly 13% were seen once. The material sequenced was blood, either unsorted or a sorted T cell fraction (not recorded which). The receptors here all came from a male donor with ankylosing spondylitis. The CDR3 runs from the conserved cysteine through the conserved F or W. A D gene is named only where the DNA matches it firmly. Some rows have no size entry. The others give once, few or many, or a class for an expanded clone.

J: TRBJ1-1; size: few; V: TRBV15; D: TRBD1; DNA: TGTGCCACCAGCAGTACAGGGGGTGAGGACACTGAAGCTTTCTTT; CDR3: CATSSTGGEDTEAFF
J: TRBJ2-2; size: NA; V: TRBV24-1; D: TRBD2; DNA: TGTGCCACCAGTGCCTACGGGACTAGCGGGTACACCGGGGAGCTGTTTTTT; CDR3: CATSAYGTSGYTGELFF
J: TRBJ2-1; size: many; V: TRBV12-3/TRBV12-4; D: TRBD1; DNA: TGTGCCAGCAGTTTAGAACAGGGGGCTTCCTACAATGAGCAGTTCTTC; CDR3: CASSLEQGASYNEQFF
J: TRBJ1-1; size: NA; V: TRBV18; D: NA; DNA: TGTGCCAGCTCGGTGACCAGGGAGAACACTGAAGCTTTCTTT; CDR3: CASSVTRENTEAFF
J: TRBJ1-2; size: NA; V: TRBV20-1; D: TRBD1; DNA: TGCAGTGCCTTGGGACAGATCTCGGGCTACACCTTC; CDR3: CSALGQISGYTF
J: TRBJ2-1; size: few; V: TRBV14; D: TRBD2; DNA: TGTGCCAGCAGCCTAACCGGGACTAGATACAATGAGCAGTTCTTC; CDR3: CASSLTGTRYNEQFF
J: TRBJ1-5; size: few; V: TRBV10-3; D: NA; DNA: TGTGCCATCAGTGAGTCGGGTGGACGGCCCCAGCATTTT; CDR3: CAISESGGRPQHF
J: TRBJ2-3; size: many; V: TRBV24-1; D: TRBD2; DNA: TGTGCCACCAGTGATTTTGGACTAGCGGGTCCTAGCACAGATACGCAGTATTTT; CDR3: CATSDFGLAGPSTDTQYF
J: TRBJ1-1; size: NA; V: TRBV3-1; D: TRBD1; DNA: TGTGCCAGCAGCGGGACAGTACCGAACACTGAAGCTTTCTTT; CDR3: CASSGTVPNTEAFF
J: TRBJ1-1; size: few; V: TRBV11-1; D: NA; DNA: TGTGCCAGCAGCTTACCCTACGTCGGGGGACTAGCGAACACTGAAGCTTTCTTT; CDR3: CASSLPYVGGLANTEAFF
J: TRBJ2-7; size: many; V: TRBV29-1; D: NA; DNA: TGCAGCGTTGAGGGATCAGGACACTACGAGCAGTACTTC; CDR3: CSVEGSGHYEQYF
J: TRBJ2-3; size: few; V: TRBV29-1; D: TRBD2; DNA: TGCAGCGTTAAATCTCTCGGCGGGAGCGCCCCTACGCAGTATTTT; CDR3: CSVKSLGGSAPTQYF
J: TRBJ1-2; size: few; V: TRBV18; D: NA; DNA: TGTGCCAGCTCACCCCGTTTACAGGGTGGGGACTATGGCTACACCTTC; CDR3: CASSPRLQGGDYGYTF
J: TRBJ1-2; size: many; V: TRBV20-1; D: NA; DNA: TGCAGTGCTAGGTCCGGATATGGCTACACCTTC; CDR3: CSARSGYGYTF
J: TRBJ2-3; size: NA; V: TRBV4-1; D: TRBD2; DNA: TGCGCCAGCAGCCAGGGACTAGCGGGAGTTAGAGATACGCAGTATTTT; CDR3: CASSQGLAGVRDTQYF
J: TRBJ2-7; size: many; V: TRBV20-1; D: TRBD2; DNA: TGCAGTGCTAGATCACTAGCGGGAGTGAACTCCTACGAGCAGTACTTC; CDR3: CSARSLAGVNSYEQYF
J: TRBJ2-3; size: few; V: TRBV20-1; D: NA; DNA: TGCAGTGCTAGAGATTTCCAGCGGGTTCTTTCTCTATCAGATACGCAGTATTTT; CDR3: CSARDFQRVLSLSDTQYF
J: TRBJ2-1; size: few; V: TRBV10-3; D: TRBD2; DNA: TGTGCCATCAGTGAGTCTGGACTAGCGGGAGCCGGTGAGCAGTTCTTC; CDR3: CAISESGLAGAGEQFF
J: TRBJ2-3; size: few; V: TRBV7-2; D: TRBD2; DNA: TGTGCCAGCAGCTCCCGTGGTAGCGGGAGGTCGGATACGCAGTATTTT; CDR3: CASSSRGSGRSDTQYF
J: TRBJ1-1; size: NA; V: TRBV4-2; D: TRBD1; DNA: TGTGCCAGCAGCCAAGTCAACTACAGGGGAGAAGCTTTCTTT; CDR3: CASSQVNYRGEAFF
J: TRBJ2-5; size: NA; V: TRBV12-3/TRBV12-4; D: TRBD1; DNA: TGTGCCAGCAGTTTTTCGGACAGGGGTCAAGAGACCCAGTACTTC; CDR3: CASSFSDRGQETQYF
J: TRBJ2-5; size: many; V: TRBV4-1; D: NA; DNA: TGTGCCAGCAGCCAAGGACCCCAAGAGACCCAGTACTTC; CDR3: CASSQGPQETQYF
J: TRBJ1-1; size: NA; V: TRBV3-1; D: NA; DNA: TGTGCCAGCAGACCGCTTCAGCTGAACACTGAAGCTTTCTTT; CDR3: CASRPLQLNTEAFF
J: TRBJ2-2; size: few; V: TRBV6-1; D: NA; DNA: TGTGCCAGCAGCCGGGGGCTACCTTACACCGGGGAGCTGTTTTTT; CDR3: CASSRGLPYTGELFF
J: TRBJ2-4; size: NA; V: TRBV19; D: NA; DNA: TGTGCCAGTAGTATTTCGGGGTCGAGCCTGGGAAACATTCAGTACTTC; CDR3: CASSISGSSLGNIQYF
J: TRBJ1-1; size: many; V: TRBV5-1; D: NA; DNA: TGCGCCAGCAGCCCGGGACCGCAGAACACTGAAGCTTTCTTT; CDR3: CASSPGPQNTEAFF
J: TRBJ2-2; size: NA; V: TRBV6-6; D: NA; DNA: TGTGCCAGCAGTTACTCTGGGGGGGAGCTGTTTTTT; CDR3: CASSYSGGELFF
J: TRBJ2-7; size: NA; V: TRBV20-1; D: TRBD2; DNA: TGCAGTGCTAGACATGGACTAGCGGGCTACGAGCAGTACTTC; CDR3: CSARHGLAGYEQYF
J: TRBJ2-2; size: NA; V: TRBV20-1; D: NA; DNA: TGCAGTGCTAGAATCAGGGGAACCGGGGAGCTGTTTTTT; CDR3: CSARIRGTGELFF
J: TRBJ2-1; size: NA; V: TRBV5-1; D: NA; DNA: TGCGCCAGCAGCTTGGCCTTAAAAAATGAGCAGTTCTTC; CDR3: CASSLALKNEQFF
J: TRBJ2-5; size: few; V: TRBV12-5; D: TRBD2; DNA: TGTGCTAGTGCCCGAAGGACTAGCCAAGAGACCCAGTACTTC; CDR3: CASARRTSQETQYF